The present T cell receptor beta chain was sequenced within a study of OX40 agonist ivuxolimab in advanced cancers. The method was immunoSEQ multiplex PCR; TCRdb's version includes in-frame clones alone and lacks a portion of them. The data show some 70,000 clones, with roughly 90% seen just once and over 0.75% held by the top ten. Per the germline V gene, CDR1 is LNHDA and CDR2 is SQIVND (reference sequence). With 0 bases clipped from V and 0 bases from J, the junction kept 5 bases outside the gene matches. This CDR3 comprises 17 residues. This sequence originates from an adult with an advanced solid tumor such as melanoma, head and neck, liver or kidney cancer. The chain links TRBV19 to TRBJ2-1; 7 nucleotides line up with TRBD2. The source was CD4+ or CD8+ T cells sorted from blood, collected in a trial of the OX40 agonist ivuxolimab. DNA of the CDR3: TGTGCCAGTAGTATAGAACGGACTAGGAGCTCCTACAATGAGCAGTTCTTC. Its translation: CASSIERTRSSYNEQFF.